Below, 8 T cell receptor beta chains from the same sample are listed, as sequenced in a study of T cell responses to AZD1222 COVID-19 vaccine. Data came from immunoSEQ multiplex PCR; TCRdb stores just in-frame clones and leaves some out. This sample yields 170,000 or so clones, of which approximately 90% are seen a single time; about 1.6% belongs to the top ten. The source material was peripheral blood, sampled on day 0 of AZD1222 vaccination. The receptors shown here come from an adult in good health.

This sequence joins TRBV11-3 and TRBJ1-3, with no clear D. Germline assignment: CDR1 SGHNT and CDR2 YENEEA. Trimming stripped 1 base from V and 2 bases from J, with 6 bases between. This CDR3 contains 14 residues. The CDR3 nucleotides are TGTGCCAGCAGCTTAGCCGGACCTGGAAACACCATATATTTT. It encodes CASSLAGPGNTIYF.

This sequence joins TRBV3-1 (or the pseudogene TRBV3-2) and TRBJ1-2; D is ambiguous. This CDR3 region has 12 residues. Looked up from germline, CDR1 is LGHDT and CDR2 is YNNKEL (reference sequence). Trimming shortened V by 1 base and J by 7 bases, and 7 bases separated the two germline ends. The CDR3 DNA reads TGTGCCAGCAGCCAAGTCGACGGTGGCTACACCTTC. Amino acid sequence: CASSQVDGGYTF.

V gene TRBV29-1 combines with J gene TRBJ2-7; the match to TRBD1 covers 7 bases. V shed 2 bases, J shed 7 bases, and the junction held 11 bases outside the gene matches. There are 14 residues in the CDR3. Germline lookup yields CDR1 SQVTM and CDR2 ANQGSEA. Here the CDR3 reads CSVEQRTGATEQYF. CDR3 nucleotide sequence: TGCAGCGTTGAACAACGGACAGGTGCTACGGAGCAGTACTTC.

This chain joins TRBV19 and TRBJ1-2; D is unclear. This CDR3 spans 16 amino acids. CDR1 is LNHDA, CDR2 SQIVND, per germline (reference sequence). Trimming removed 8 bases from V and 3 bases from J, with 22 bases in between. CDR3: CASQSQWTGSDYGYTF. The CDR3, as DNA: TGTGCCAGTCAAAGTCAATGGACTGGGAGCGACTATGGCTACACCTTC.

The CDR3 reads CASNRRSTGGAFF. The CDR3 DNA sequence: TGTGCCAGCAACCGAAGATCGACCGGGGGCGCTTTCTTT. The chain links TRBV12-3 or TRBV12-4 to TRBJ1-1, with D maybe TRBD1 (6 bases). This CDR3 region has 13 residues. V lost 7 bases and J lost 11, with 20 bases in between.

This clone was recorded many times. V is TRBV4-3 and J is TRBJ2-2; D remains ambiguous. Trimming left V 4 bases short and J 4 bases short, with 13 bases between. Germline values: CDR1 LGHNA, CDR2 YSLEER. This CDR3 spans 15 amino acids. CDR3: CASSLAVAGTGELFF. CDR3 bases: TGCGCCAGCAGCCTAGCTGTGGCAGGCACCGGGGAGCTGTTTTTT.

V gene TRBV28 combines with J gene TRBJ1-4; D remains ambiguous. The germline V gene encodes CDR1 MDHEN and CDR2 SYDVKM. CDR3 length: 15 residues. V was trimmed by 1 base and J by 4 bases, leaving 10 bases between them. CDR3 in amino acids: CASSLFRGINEKLFF. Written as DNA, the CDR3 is TGTGCCAGCAGTTTATTCCGGGGAATTAATGAAAAACTGTTTTTT.

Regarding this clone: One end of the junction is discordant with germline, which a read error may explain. The CDR3 loop reads CASSQDAGGRTGELFF. In DNA, the CDR3 is TGTGCTAGCAGCCAAGACGCAGGGGGGCGGACCGGGGAGCTGTTTTTT. The chain has TRBV7-7 and TRBJ2-2, with D perhaps TRBD1 (7 bases). There are 16 residues in the CDR3. Looked up from germline, CDR1 is SSHAT and CDR2 is FNYEAQ (reference sequence).